This T cell receptor beta chain is drawn from a study of T-cell memory formation after mild COVID-19. The CDR3 has 14 amino acids. Germline assignment: CDR1 MNHNY and CDR2 SVGAGI (reference sequence). After 5'RACE with constant-segment primers, TCR alpha and TCR beta cDNA libraries carrying sample barcodes and UMIs were obtained. TCRdb independently ran MiXCR on the 5' RACE reads; one entry per CDR3 protein. Of about 560,000 distinct CDR3 sequences listed, 20% to 25% were seen once; the top ten hold approximately 8%. This clonotype was counted a single time. Compared with germline, one end of the junction differs, possibly owing to a read error.

This chain connects TRBV6-6 to TRBJ2-2, with 7 bases that match TRBD2. This receptor was taken from an adult woman who had mild COVID-19 (a few samples of this study predate the infection). Cell type and time point are not known. Source material: PBMCs or a T cell subset sorted from them (not recorded which). The chain's CDR3 is CASWSGVNTVELFF. The CDR3 coding sequence is TGTGCCAGCTGGAGCGGGGTTAACACCGTGGAGCTGTTTTTT.